These 24 T cell receptor beta chains were sequenced from one sample in a study of cytomegalovirus exposure and HLA in healthy donors. Clones were sequenced by immunoSEQ multiplex PCR, and TCRdb holds only the in-frame ones, with some missing. The sample lists roughly 140,000 clones; around 90% were seen once. Sequenced material: PBMCs. These receptor sequences come from a man younger than 30 in good health and CMV-seropositive.

This sequence joins TRBV5-1 and TRBJ2-1; D might be TRBD1 (6 bases). The CDR3 is 14 amino acids. Trimming removed 2 bases from V and 3 bases from J, with 9 bases in between. CDR1 is SGHRS, CDR2 YFSETQ, per germline. The CDR3 DNA is TGCGCCAGCAGCTTAAAGGACAGCTACAATGAGCAGTTCTTC. It translates to CASSLKDSYNEQFF.

The gene calls are TRBV5-5 and TRBJ2-1; D uncertain. Per the germline V gene, CDR1 is SGHKS and CDR2 is YYEKEE (reference sequence). CDR3 size: 13 residues. Deletions cut 0 bases from V and 8 bases from J, with 9 bases between. DNA of the CDR3: TGTGCCAGCAGCTTGGGCAGCGTGGATGAGCAGTTCTTC. Translating it yields CASSLGSVDEQFF. Full variable domain (outside the CDR3, taken from reference TRBV5-5 and TRBJ2-1): DAGVTQSPTHLIKTRGQQVTLRCSPISGHKSVSWYQQVLGQGPQFIFQYYEKEERGRGNFPDRFSARQFPNYSSELNVNALLLGDSALYLCASSLGSVDEQFFGPGTRLTVL.

The chain recombines TRBV19 with TRBJ2-2; TRBD2 is a possible D gene (5 bases). Per the germline V gene, CDR1 is LNHDA and CDR2 is SQIVND (reference sequence). The CDR3 length is 12 residues. V lost 6 bases to trimming and J lost 6 bases, with 8 bases between them. In DNA, the CDR3 is TGTGCCAGTAGCAGGAGGCCCGGGGAGCTGTTTTTT. Translated, it gives CASSRRPGELFF.

The chain combines TRBV5-1 with TRBJ1-2; the D gene is possibly TRBD1 (5 bases). The germline CDR1 and CDR2 sequences are SGHRS and YFSETQ. V was pared by 4 bases and J by 4 bases, with 14 bases between. CDR3 size: 14 residues. This CDR3 reads CASSPGGGVYGYTF. CDR3 DNA sequence: TGCGCCAGCAGCCCCGGGGGGGGAGTCTATGGCTACACCTTC.

The V gene is TRBV30, the J gene TRBJ2-3; TRBD1 agrees at 7 bases. The germline gives CDR1 GTSNPN, CDR2 SVGIG (reference sequence). With 2 bases clipped from V and 4 bases from J, the junction kept 12 bases outside the gene matches. CDR3 size: 16 residues. The CDR3 loop is CAWSTPPGQGADTQYF. The CDR3 coding sequence is TGTGCCTGGAGTACTCCCCCTGGGCAGGGGGCAGATACGCAGTATTTT.

This clone was seen just once. The V and J genes are TRBV7-2 and TRBJ2-2; TRBD1 matches at 10 bases. Per germline, CDR1 SGHTA and CDR2 FQGNSA. The CDR3 totals 14 residues. V shed 5 bases, J shed 5 bases, and the junction held 2 bases outside the gene matches. CDR3 protein: CASSRDRGTGELFF. For the CDR3, the DNA is TGTGCCAGCAGCCGGGACAGGGGAACCGGGGAGCTGTTTTTT.

The rearrangement uses TRBV6-5 and TRBJ2-2; 9 bases match TRBD1. The CDR3 consists of 16 residues. Trimming at V came to 2 bases and at J to 6 bases, leaving 7 bases not matched to a gene. CDR1 is MNHEY and CDR2 is SVGAGI in the germline V gene. CDR3 protein: CASSYPTGTGPGELFF. The CDR3 DNA follows: TGTGCCAGCAGTTACCCCACCGGGACAGGGCCCGGGGAGCTGTTTTTT.

The J gene is TRBJ1-2, the V gene TRBV29-1; maybe TRBD1 (6 bases). V lost 3 bases and J lost 4, with 18 bases in between. CDR3 length equals 15 residues. Germline assignment: CDR1 SQVTM and CDR2 ANQGSEA. The CDR3 reads CSVEGGYPQGYGYTF. CDR3 bases: TGCAGCGTTGAGGGCGGGTACCCACAGGGCTATGGCTACACCTTC.

DNA of the CDR3: TGCAGCGTTGGGGGAGCCTGGGGCACTGAAGCTTTCTTT. It encodes CSVGGAWGTEAFF. V and J are TRBV29-1 and TRBJ1-1; D uncertain. Germline lookup yields CDR1 SQVTM and CDR2 ANQGSEA. This CDR3 has 13 residues. The V gene lost 4 bases and the J gene lost 4 bases, with 13 bases spanning the gap.

The V call is TRBV19, the J call TRBJ1-1; 8 bases agree with TRBD1. The CDR3 length is 12 residues. Germline assignment: CDR1 LNHDA and CDR2 SQIVND (reference sequence). V shed 10 bases and J 4 bases; nucleotides not matched to a gene: 5. CDR3 loop: CATGQGITEAFF. CDR3 DNA: TGTGCCACTGGACAGGGAATCACTGAAGCTTTCTTT. Full variable domain (rest looked up from reference TRBV19 and TRBJ1-1): DGGITQSPKYLFRKEGQNVTLSCEQNLNHDAMYWYRQDPGQGLRLIYYSQIVNDFQKGDIAEGYSVSREKKESFPLTVTSAQKNPTAFYLCATGQGITEAFFGQGTRLTVV.

This chain links TRBV7-8 with TRBJ1-5; 10 bases are shared with TRBD1. CDR1 is SGHVS and CDR2 is FQNEAQ in the germline V gene. V shed 7 bases, J shed 4 bases, and the junction held 19 bases outside the gene matches. This CDR3 has 19 residues. CDR3 coding DNA: TGTGCCAGCACCAGCGACCGGGGACAGGGGATTGTCCTTAATCAGCCCCAGCATTTT. It translates to CASTSDRGQGIVLNQPQHF.

This clone has a handful of counts. The rearrangement uses TRBV4-1 and TRBJ2-7; 8 bases are a match to TRBD2. Trimming cost V 6 bases and J 7 bases; bases outside gene matches: 26. CDR3 length equals 19 residues. CDR1 is MGHRA and CDR2 is YSYEKL in the germline V gene. In DNA form, the CDR3 reads TGCGCCAGCAGGACCCCGTGGGGGGAATGGGGACTAGTCCTTCGGGAGCAGTACTTC. Translating it yields CASRTPWGEWGLVLREQYF.

The chain joins TRBV13 to TRBJ2-1; TRBD1 might be the D (5 bases). V gave up 7 bases and J gave up 5 bases, with 21 bases separating them. The length of the CDR3 is 16 residues. From germline, CDR1 is PRHDT and CDR2 FYEKMQ (reference sequence). DNA for the CDR3: TGTGCCAGCAAGTTTAGGGCGGAGACAGACCACAATGAGCAGTTCTTC. This encodes CASKFRAETDHNEQFF.

V gene TRBV18 combines with J gene TRBJ1-6; D call uncertain. There are 13 residues in the CDR3. V lost 3 bases to trimming and J lost 10 bases, with 10 bases between them. The germline gives CDR1 KGHSH, CDR2 LQKENI. This CDR3 is CASSPSGSSPLHF. The CDR3 DNA is TGTGCCAGCTCACCTAGCGGCTCGTCACCCCTCCACTTT.

V is TRBV14 and J is TRBJ1-3, with D perhaps TRBD1 (5 bases). Germline values: CDR1 SGHDN, CDR2 FVKESK. V was cut by 6 bases and J by 3 bases, with 12 bases left in between. This CDR3 spans 14 amino acids. As DNA, the CDR3 is TGTGCCAGCAGTCCGCAGGGAATTGGAAACACCATATATTTT. It yields the protein CASSPQGIGNTIYF.

The V call is TRBV29-1, the J call TRBJ1-1; unclear D gene. The V and J ends lost 2 bases and 8 bases respectively, with 12 bases between them. CDR3 length equals 12 residues. Per germline, CDR1 SQVTM and CDR2 ANQGSEA. The CDR3 region is CSVESQTFEAFF. In DNA, the CDR3 is TGCAGCGTTGAAAGCCAGACTTTCGAAGCTTTCTTT.

This clone showed up just a few times. This chain uses TRBV19 with TRBJ1-6; TRBD1 agrees at 7 bases. There are 14 residues in the CDR3. CDR1 is LNHDA and CDR2 is SQIVND in the germline V gene (reference sequence). J was trimmed by 2 bases and V by 7 bases; bases with no gene match: 2. Written as DNA, the CDR3 is TGTGCCAGTACCGGGACAGCCTATAATTCACCCCTCCACTTT. This sequence encodes CASTGTAYNSPLHF.

The chain recombines TRBV30 with TRBJ1-1, with D possibly TRBD1 on 5 matching bases. Trimming took 5 bases from V and 0 from J, leaving 19 bases between them. CDR3 size: 16 residues. Per germline, CDR1 GTSNPN and CDR2 SVGIG (reference sequence). In DNA form, the CDR3 reads TGTGCCTGGGGAAGGAGGGGAAGGGGCATGAACACTGAAGCTTTCTTT. As protein: CAWGRRGRGMNTEAFF.

V usage is TRBV7-9 and J usage is TRBJ2-3; the D gene is possibly TRBD1 (5 bases). V shed 4 bases and J shed 6 bases, with 11 bases lying between them. Germline lookup yields CDR1 SEHNR and CDR2 FQNEAQ (reference sequence). The length of the CDR3 is 13 residues. CDR3 coding DNA: TGTGCCAGCAGCTCCGCGGCAGGGGATACGCAGTATTTT. Protein product: CASSSAAGDTQYF.

The chain recombines TRBV5-4 with TRBJ2-7; D may be TRBD1 (7 bases). Trimming took 3 bases from V and 1 from J, leaving 17 bases between them. This CDR3 contains 16 residues. Looked up from germline, CDR1 is SGHNT and CDR2 is YYREEE (reference sequence). CDR3: CASSYQGGARSYEQYF. The CDR3 nucleotides read TGTGCCAGCAGCTATCAGGGGGGCGCCAGGTCCTACGAGCAGTACTTC.

V gene TRBV7-8 combines with J gene TRBJ2-5, with D possibly being TRBD1 (7 bases). Trimming cost V 3 bases and J 3 bases, with 20 bases left between them. The CDR3 has 17 amino acids. The germline V gene has CDR1 SGHVS and CDR2 FQNEAQ. The CDR3 here is CASSFEEGARWEETQYF. CDR3 sequence (DNA): TGTGCCAGCAGCTTTGAGGAGGGGGCAAGGTGGGAAGAGACCCAGTACTTC.

V and J are TRBV2 and TRBJ2-2; possible D gene TRBD2, 5 bases. This CDR3 spans 16 amino acids. The germline gives CDR1 SNHLY, CDR2 FYNNEI. Trimming took off 5 bases at V and 3 bases at J, with 16 bases between the two ends. The CDR3 is CASSRRPPADTGELFF. DNA of the CDR3: TGTGCCAGCAGTAGGCGCCCCCCAGCGGACACCGGGGAGCTGTTTTTT. Combining the CDR3 with reference TRBV2 and TRBJ2-2 gives the whole variable domain EPEVTQTPSHQVTQMGQEVILRCVPISNHLYFYWYRQILGQKVEFLVSFYNNEISEKSEIFDDQFSVERPDGSNFTLKIRSTKLEDSAMYFCASSRRPPADTGELFFGEGSRLTVL.

The genes are TRBV27 and TRBJ1-4; TRBD1 is a possible D gene (6 bases). Germline V gives CDR1 MNHEY, CDR2 SMNVEV (reference sequence). The V and J ends lost 4 bases and 7 bases respectively, with 16 bases between them. The CDR3 totals 15 residues. The CDR3 DNA reads as TGTGCCAGCAGTTCCGTTCTGGGGGCTGGTGAAAAACTGTTTTTT. Protein: CASSSVLGAGEKLFF.

This clone has only one observation. Germline is not matched at one junction end, which may reflect a read error. In DNA, the CDR3 is TGTGCTAGCAGCTACGGAGAAATTACGGTGGATCCGGGGGGGATCTGGAACACTGAAGCTTTCTTT. It translates to CASSYGEITVDPGGIWNTEAFF. The genes are TRBV7-7 and TRBJ1-1, with D possibly TRBD1 on 5 matching bases. The CDR3 totals 22 residues. CDR1 SSHAT and CDR2 FNYEAQ come from the germline V gene (reference sequence).